Below, 19 T cell receptor beta chains from the same sample are listed, as sequenced in a study of OX40 agonist ivuxolimab in advanced cancers. Sequencing was performed with immunoSEQ multiplex PCR; in TCRdb, only in-frame clones are kept and a portion is missing. The sample shows about 67,000 clones, about 88% of them seen only once. This sample comprised CD4+ or CD8+ T cells sorted from blood, obtained in a trial of the OX40 agonist ivuxolimab. All receptors derive from an adult with an advanced solid tumor such as melanoma, head and neck, liver or kidney cancer.

This chain connects TRBV28 to TRBJ2-7; 10 bases fit TRBD2. This CDR3 contains 17 residues. J gave up 2 bases and V 0 bases, and 7 bases lay outside the gene matches. Germline CDR1 MDHEN, CDR2 SYDVKM. CDR3 in DNA: TGTGCCAGCAGTTTATGGGGCACCGGGACTAGCGCCTACGAGCAGTACTTC. This codes for CASSLWGTGTSAYEQYF.

This chain connects TRBV19 to TRBJ2-7, with TRBD2 identical over 8 bases. Trimming cost V 3 bases and J 5 bases; bases outside gene matches: 12. The CDR3 length is 16 residues. CDR1 is LNHDA, CDR2 SQIVND, per germline (reference sequence). CDR3 in amino acids: CASSIYPGRETHEQYF. In nucleotides, the CDR3 is TGTGCCAGTAGTATTTACCCCGGGAGGGAAACCCACGAGCAGTACTTC.

This chain links TRBV12-5 with TRBJ1-3, with D uncertain. Germline V gene lookup returns CDR1 LGHNT and CDR2 FRNRAP. The V gene lost 4 bases and the J gene lost 9 bases, with 13 bases spanning the gap. The CDR3 length is 13 residues. For the CDR3, the DNA is TGTGCTAGTGGTTGGCCAGCCCGAGGCACCATATATTTT. It specifies CASGWPARGTIYF.

The V and J genes are TRBV15 and TRBJ1-4, with 7 bases that match TRBD1. The CDR3 is 14 amino acids. The V gene's germline CDR1 is LNHNV and CDR2 YYDKDF (reference sequence). Germline trimming cut 1 base from V and 5 bases from J; bases unmatched to any gene: 1. CDR3 residues: CATSRGQGNEKLFF. The CDR3 nucleotides read TGTGCCACCAGCAGAGGACAGGGAAATGAAAAACTGTTTTTT.

The CDR3 here is CASSPTMTGNSYNEQFF. The CDR3 nucleotides are TGTGCCAGCAGCCCTACCATGACTGGGAACTCCTACAATGAGCAGTTCTTC. This chain uses TRBV5-6 with TRBJ2-1; D unresolved. Germline assignment: CDR1 SGHDT and CDR2 YYEEEE. Trimming left V 4 bases short and J 0 bases short, with 17 bases between. There are 17 residues in the CDR3. The whole variable domain, filled in from reference TRBV5-6 and TRBJ2-1, reads DAGVTQSPTHLIKTRGQQVTLRCSPKSGHDTVSWYQQALGQGPQFIFQYYEEEERQRGNFPDRFSGHQFPNYSSELNVNALLLGDSALYLCASSPTMTGNSYNEQFFGPGTRLTVL.

The chain recombines TRBV12-2 with TRBJ1-1. TRBV12-2 is deemed a pseudogene. The CDR3 consists of 14 residues. The CDR3, as DNA: TGTGCAAGTCGCTTAGTTGAGAAGAACACTGAAGCTTTCTTT. It yields the protein CASRLVEKNTEAFF.

The table lists this clone with a count of one. The chain employs TRBV28 and TRBJ2-2; 8 bases are shared with TRBD2. The CDR3 has 15 residues. Trimming at V came to 5 bases and at J to 5 bases, leaving 7 bases not matched to a gene. Germline V gene data show CDR1 as MDHEN and CDR2 as SYDVKM. The CDR3 DNA reads as TGTGCCAGCAGTACAGCGGGAGTCGGGACCGGGGAGCTGTTTTTT. Translation gives CASSTAGVGTGELFF.

The chain recombines TRBV6-6 with TRBJ1-1; D is perhaps TRBD1 (5 bases). Germline V gives CDR1 MNHNY, CDR2 SVGAGI (reference sequence). V lost 4 bases to trimming and J lost 1 base, with 10 bases between them. This CDR3 comprises 14 residues. The CDR3 loop reads CASSWVGGNTEAFF. The CDR3 DNA sequence: TGTGCCAGCAGTTGGGTCGGGGGGAACACTGAAGCTTTCTTT.

The gene calls are TRBV19 and TRBJ2-7; 8 bases are shared with TRBD1. This CDR3 contains 13 residues. Germline V gene data show CDR1 as LNHDA and CDR2 as SQIVND (reference sequence). The ends lost 5 bases at V and 3 bases at J; junction bases unmatched: 3. The CDR3 sequence is CASSRDRRYEQYF. CDR3 nucleotide sequence: TGTGCCAGTAGTCGGGACAGGCGCTACGAGCAGTACTTC.

CDR3 sequence reads: CAISESQGGGYTF. CDR3 sequence (DNA): TGTGCCATCTCTGAGTCACAGGGGGGTGGCTACACCTTC. J is TRBJ1-2 and V is TRBV10-3; 8 bases fit TRBD1. Germline CDR1 reads ENHRY; CDR2 reads SYGVKD. V lost 8 bases, J lost 7 bases, and 9 bases stayed unmatched. The CDR3 is 13 residues long.

The chain joins TRBV2 to TRBJ2-6; a weak D match, TRBD1 (6 bases). This CDR3 has 15 residues. Trimming cost V 3 bases and J 4 bases, with 10 bases left between them. The germline gives CDR1 SNHLY, CDR2 FYNNEI. CDR3 nucleotide sequence: TGTGCCAGCAGTGAGGGGGCGGGCGGGGCCAACGTCCTGACTTTC. Translating it yields CASSEGAGGANVLTF.

The rearrangement uses TRBV4-3 and TRBJ1-2, with a tentative D call TRBD1 (5 bases). Trimming left V 3 bases short and J 5 bases short, with 13 bases between. CDR3 size: 14 residues. Germline CDR1 is LGHNA and CDR2 is YSLEER. The CDR3 here is CASSQERQIYGYTF. CDR3 nucleotide sequence: TGCGCCAGCAGCCAGGAGAGACAGATTTATGGCTACACCTTC.

This chain links TRBV28 with TRBJ2-7, with D perhaps TRBD1 (5 bases). Germline assignment: CDR1 MDHEN and CDR2 SYDVKM. The germline V and J ends were trimmed by 6 bases and 3 bases, with 9 bases remaining between them. The CDR3 totals 12 residues. CDR3 region: CASSRTGYEQYF. The CDR3, as DNA: TGTGCCAGCAGCCGTACAGGCTACGAGCAGTACTTC.

This clone was observed a handful of times. The gene calls are TRBV11-3 and TRBJ2-5; TRBD2 agrees at 13 bases. The CDR3 runs to 16 residues. CDR1 and CDR2 from the germline V gene are SGHNT and YENEEA. V trimming: 5 bases; J trimming: 4 bases; junction bases outside the gene matches: 7. CDR3 loop: CASSRQGLAGAETQYF. The CDR3 DNA follows: TGTGCCAGCAGCCGACAAGGACTAGCGGGAGCAGAGACCCAGTACTTC.

The chain joins TRBV7-9 to TRBJ2-1, with TRBD2 identical over 11 bases. The V gene end was trimmed by 5 bases and the J gene end by 8 bases; junction bases not matched to a gene: 8. Germline V gene data show CDR1 as SEHNR and CDR2 as FQNEAQ (reference sequence). The CDR3 runs to 15 residues. The chain's CDR3 is CASSRLAGGRDEQFF. In nucleotides, the CDR3 is TGTGCCAGCAGCCGATTAGCGGGAGGGCGCGATGAGCAGTTCTTC.

The chain is built from TRBV4-1 and TRBJ2-3; 9 bases are a match to TRBD1. Germline assignment: CDR1 MGHRA and CDR2 YSYEKL. Losses at the gene ends were 4 bases for V and 2 bases for J; bases not matched to a gene: 4. CDR3 length: 15 residues. CDR3 sequence reads: CASSRGQGFTDTQYF. In DNA, the CDR3 is TGCGCCAGCAGCCGGGGACAGGGCTTCACAGATACGCAGTATTTT.

This chain uses TRBV5-1 with TRBJ2-2; no definite D call. The length of the CDR3 is 14 residues. Trimming took 6 bases from V and 7 from J, leaving 16 bases between them. Germline V gives CDR1 SGHRS, CDR2 YFSETQ. As DNA, the CDR3 is TGCGCCAGCATCGACGTGAAGGTAGACGGGGAGCTGTTTTTT. Protein: CASIDVKVDGELFF.

The chain uses TRBV18 and TRBJ2-7; 11 bases map to TRBD1. V lost 2 bases to trimming and J lost 6 bases; unmatched junction nucleotides: 3. The V gene's germline CDR1 is KGHSH and CDR2 LQKENI. This CDR3 has 14 amino acids. CDR3 residues: CASSPGDRGFEQYF. For the CDR3, the DNA is TGTGCCAGCTCACCAGGGGACAGGGGGTTCGAGCAGTACTTC.

The J gene is TRBJ1-1, the V gene TRBV15, with D possibly matching TRBD1 (6 bases). Germline values: CDR1 LNHNV, CDR2 YYDKDF (reference sequence). V was cut by 1 base and J by 8 bases, with 14 bases left in between. The CDR3 has 14 amino acids. The CDR3 spells CATSRGEQGSEAFF. CDR3 coding DNA: TGTGCCACCAGCAGAGGGGAACAGGGATCAGAAGCTTTCTTT.